This T cell receptor (beta chain) originates from a study of Ad26.COV2.S vaccination and SARS-CoV-2 variants. Study outcomes and limitations: TCR breadth and depth estimates may have understated total T cell responses.

The treatment denotes: roughly 19 received Ad26.COV2.S at low or high dose, single or two shots; a few received placebo; per-sample allocation not given. The samples date from day 63 after the first vaccine or placebo injection. Cohort 1b enrolled adults aged 18-55 years in Boston. Only in-frame clones appear in the TCRdb table, and some are missing; sequencing was by immunoSEQ multiplex PCR. The sample consists of some 480,000 clones, around 90% of them appearing once. Germline loops: CDR1 SGHTA, CDR2 FQGTGA. This CDR3 contains 14 residues. Trimming at V came to 6 bases and at J to 5 bases, leaving 8 bases not matched to a gene. Concerning this clone: Its antigen is not identified.

The receptor was isolated from a person between 18 and 59 years old who received the Ad26.COV2.S COVID-19 vaccine or a placebo. The J gene is TRBJ2-5, the V gene TRBV7-3, with 8 bases fitting TRBD2. Sequenced material: peripheral blood, taken in a trial of Ad26.COV2.S vaccine versus placebo. CDR3 protein: CASSVSGRGETQYF. The CDR3 coding sequence is TGTGCCAGCAGTGTCAGCGGGAGAGGGGAGACCCAGTACTTC. The variable domain in full, completed from reference TRBV7-3 and TRBJ2-5, reads GAGVSQTPSNKVTEKGKYVELRCDPISGHTALYWYRQSLGQGPEFLIYFQGTGAADDSGLPNDRFFAVRPEGSVSTLKIQRTERGDSAVYLCASSVSGRGETQYFGPGTRLLVL.